This record looks at one T cell receptor beta chain sequence and its context. The sample originates from a study of blood T cell repertoires in COVID-19. Study overall: There were acute and convalescent COVID-19 samples, and they came from the United States, Italy and Spain. Sample material is recorded as cDNA or gDNA derived from T cells, B-cell-depleted T cells, or PBMCs.

CDR3 size: 15 residues. Per germline, CDR1 MNHEY and CDR2 SVGAGI. V was cut by 8 bases and J by 0 bases, with 16 bases left in between. Per the original data handling: Reference gene primer amplification gave estimated nucleated cell counts. The protocol was immunoSEQ multiplex PCR, while the TCRdb copy is restricted to in-frame clones and leaves out a portion. Clone size and V and J calls were adopted from that table, with D and trimming inferred from the DNA. The table shows some 160,000 clones, with about four fifths occurring only once. The chain carries TRBV6-5 and TRBJ1-1; no clear D gene. The origin of this receptor is a woman of 80 years or more with acute or convalescent COVID-19. Sequencing input: peripheral blood. The CDR3 protein is CASLLRWEVNTEAFF. The DNA of the CDR3 is TGTGCCAGCTTATTACGATGGGAGGTGAACACTGAAGCTTTCTTT.